These T cell receptor beta chains were read from a single sample in a study of cytomegalovirus exposure and HLA in healthy donors. Libraries were prepared by immunoSEQ multiplex PCR; TCRdb keeps only in-frame clonotypes and omits some of them. Seen here are about 220,000 clones, 80% to 85% observed once, and the top ten hold more than 12%. Sequencing was done on a sample of PBMCs. All receptors come from a young woman in good health and CMV-seropositive. CDR3s include the opening cysteine and the closing phenylalanine or tryptophan. The D gene is left open where the match is weak. Some rows mark clone size as missing; the rest say once, few, many or name a class of expanded clone.

clone size	V gene	D gene	J gene	CDR3 protein	CDR3 DNA
.	TRBV11-1	TRBD1	TRBJ1-1	CASSQDRGTEAFF	TGTGCCAGCAGCCAAGACAGGGGCACTGAAGCTTTCTTT
once	TRBV7-9	.	TRBJ2-3	CASSLVRPDGTDTQYF	TGTGCCAGCAGCTTAGTTCGACCGGATGGCACAGATACGCAGTATTTT
once	TRBV30	.	TRBJ2-6	CAWDSGANVLTF	TGTGCCTGGGACAGCGGGGCCAACGTCCTGACTTTC
.	TRBV30	.	TRBJ1-2	CAWNGGWGYTF	TGTGCCTGGAATGGAGGCTGGGGCTACACCTTC
once	TRBV27	TRBD2	TRBJ2-7	CASSLSSGITYEQYF	TGTGCCAGCAGTTTATCTAGCGGGATTACCTACGAGCAGTACTTC
.	TRBV19	TRBD1	TRBJ2-5	CASSPDRAETQYF	TGTGCCAGTAGTCCGGACAGGGCGGAGACCCAGTACTTC
.	TRBV7-2	TRBD2	TRBJ2-7	CASSLFPTSGWYEQYF	TGTGCCAGCAGCTTATTCCCGACTAGCGGGTGGTACGAGCAGTACTTC
few	TRBV18	.	TRBJ1-2	CASSPVRDDFYTF	TGTGCCAGCTCACCAGTGCGAGATGATTTCTACACCTTC
few	TRBV2	TRBD1	TRBJ2-7	CASSERTGAYEQYF	TGTGCCAGCAGTGAAAGGACAGGAGCCTACGAGCAGTACTTC
.	TRBV5-1	TRBD1	TRBJ1-4	CASSLGQGLEKLFF	TGCGCCAGCAGCTTGGGACAGGGTCTTGAAAAACTGTTTTTT
.	TRBV2	.	TRBJ1-1	CASTPGGLNTEAFF	TGTGCCAGCACCCCGGGGGGACTGAACACTGAAGCTTTCTTT
.	TRBV29-1	TRBD1	TRBJ2-7	CSVESRDRGSYEQYF	TGCAGCGTTGAGTCCCGGGACAGGGGGTCCTACGAGCAGTACTTC
.	TRBV7-2	TRBD1	TRBJ1-1	CASSFVRGRTEAFF	TGTGCCAGCAGCTTCGTCAGGGGGCGGACTGAAGCTTTCTTT
.	TRBV10-2	.	TRBJ2-7	CASSHASGEQYF	TGCGCCAGCAGTCACGCCAGTGGCGAGCAGTACTTC
few	TRBV11-3	.	TRBJ1-1	CASSRLQGETEAFF	TGTGCCAGCAGCCGTCTACAGGGAGAGACTGAAGCTTTCTTT
few	TRBV10-1	.	TRBJ1-1	CASSMTASNTEAFF	TGCGCCAGCAGTATGACAGCATCGAACACTGAAGCTTTCTTT
.	TRBV15	.	TRBJ2-1	CATSRDFGGPGTGNEQFF	TGTGCCACCAGCAGAGATTTCGGAGGGCCTGGGACTGGGAATGAGCAGTTCTTC
.	TRBV27	TRBD1	TRBJ2-7	CASSYGPTGLYEQYF	TGTGCCAGCAGCTACGGTCCGACAGGGCTATACGAGCAGTACTTC
.	TRBV29-1	TRBD1	TRBJ2-1	CSVETGGSYNEQFF	TGCAGCGTTGAGACAGGGGGCTCCTACAATGAGCAGTTCTTC
few	TRBV5-4	TRBD1	TRBJ1-2	CASSLGTGRSLYGYTF	TGTGCCAGCAGCTTGGGGACAGGGCGGTCGCTCTATGGCTACACCTTC
.	TRBV9	.	TRBJ2-3	CASSVVSSDTQYF	TGTGCCAGCAGCGTAGTGTCATCTGATACGCAGTATTTT
many	TRBV5-6	TRBD1	TRBJ1-2	CASSPPGTGVNYGYTF	TGTGCCAGCAGCCCGCCCGGGACAGGGGTAAACTATGGCTACACCTTC
.	TRBV19	TRBD2	TRBJ2-4	CATSPWSGSIKNIQYF	TGTGCCACCTCTCCCTGGAGCGGGAGTATAAAAAACATTCAGTACTTC
.	TRBV27	.	TRBJ2-7	CASSQGTDPYEQYF	TGTGCCAGCAGTCAAGGGACGGACCCCTACGAGCAGTACTTC
few	TRBV5-6	.	TRBJ1-2	CASSLAGGGKGYYGYTF	TGTGCCAGCAGCTTGGCGGGTGGGGGAAAAGGATACTATGGCTACACCTTC
.	TRBV11-2	.	TRBJ2-7	CASSPVRDNFVYEQYF	TGTGCCAGCAGCCCGGTCAGGGACAACTTCGTGTACGAGCAGTACTTC
.	TRBV11-3	TRBD1	TRBJ1-5	CASSYGTGETQPQHF	TGTGCCAGCAGCTACGGGACAGGGGAAACTCAGCCCCAGCATTTT
.	TRBV5-1	TRBD2	TRBJ2-1	CASRGAGGPDNEQFF	TGCGCCAGCCGGGGAGCGGGAGGGCCCGACAATGAGCAGTTCTTC
.	TRBV28	.	TRBJ2-7	CASISAAAYEQYF	TGTGCCAGCATTTCGGCCGCCGCCTACGAGCAGTACTTC
.	TRBV5-1	.	TRBJ2-5	CASSLASNPETQYF	TGCGCCAGCAGCTTGGCTAGCAACCCAGAGACCCAGTACTTC
.	TRBV27	.	TRBJ1-5	CASRPPGNSNQPQHF	TGTGCCAGCAGACCTCCCGGGAATAGCAATCAGCCCCAGCATTTT
.	TRBV6-5	.	TRBJ2-7	CASRPRQNYEQYF	TGTGCCAGCAGACCAAGACAGAACTACGAGCAGTACTTC
.	TRBV7-9	.	TRBJ2-7	CASSLDIGADEQYF	TGTGCCAGCAGCTTAGACATAGGGGCCGACGAGCAGTACTTC
.	TRBV11-2	.	TRBJ2-2	CASSLVIEGSLTGELFF	TGTGCCAGCAGCTTAGTCATCGAGGGGTCCCTGACCGGGGAGCTGTTTTTT
.	TRBV28	.	TRBJ1-4	CASDKRTKGGRRSNEKLFF	TGTGCCAGCGATAAACGTACGAAAGGGGGGCGAAGGAGTAATGAAAAACTGTTTTTT
.	TRBV5-1	TRBD2	TRBJ2-5	CASSLVWGGLQTQYF	TGCGCCAGCAGCTTGGTTTGGGGGGGACTCCAGACCCAGTACTTC
.	TRBV11-2	.	TRBJ1-1	CASSRRGEEAFF	TGTGCCAGCAGCCGGCGTGGAGAAGAAGCTTTCTTT
.	TRBV30	.	TRBJ2-3	CAWSLGDTQYF	TGTGCCTGGAGCCTGGGGGATACGCAGTATTTT
.	TRBV10-3	TRBD1	TRBJ2-1	CAISDPWDRSNEQFF	TGTGCCATCAGTGACCCCTGGGACAGATCCAATGAGCAGTTCTTC
.	TRBV5-1	.	TRBJ1-3	CASSPGTYGNTIYF	TGCGCCAGCAGTCCCGGGACGTATGGAAACACCATATATTTT
.	TRBV5-1	TRBD1	TRBJ2-7	CASSMGQELRLDF	TGCGCCAGCAGCATGGGACAGGAGTTACGATTGGACTTC
.	TRBV6-1	.	TRBJ1-1	CASRGNTEAFF	TGTGCCAGTCGGGGCAACACTGAAGCTTTCTTT
few	TRBV15	.	TRBJ1-2	CATSRDSASGYTF	TGTGCCACCAGCAGGGACAGTGCCTCGGGCTACACCTTC